The 11 T cell receptor beta chains below all came from one sample that was sequenced in a study of blood T cell repertoires in COVID-19. Measured with immunoSEQ multiplex PCR; TCRdb has only the in-frame clones, and not every one. Altogether 150,000 to 200,000 clones are present, around 80% being singletons, with the ten largest covering about 5%. Sequences were obtained from PBMCs or T cells enriched from blood (not recorded which). These receptors all stem from a man in his sixties or seventies who had been exposed to COVID-19.

The rearrangement joins TRBV15 to TRBJ1-2; D not certain. The CDR3 has 14 residues. The V end lost 1 base, the J end lost 8 bases, and 14 bases lay between the germline ends. The germline V gene has CDR1 LNHNV and CDR2 YYDKDF (reference sequence). CDR3 amino acids: CATSRGALLGGYTF. The CDR3 coding sequence is TGTGCCACCAGCAGAGGGGCCCTCCTTGGCGGCTACACCTTC.

The chain carries TRBV5-1 and TRBJ1-1; a possible D gene is TRBD1 (6 bases). Looked up from germline, CDR1 is SGHRS and CDR2 is YFSETQ. CDR3 length: 15 amino acids. V was trimmed by 0 bases and J by 1 base, leaving 10 bases between them. CDR3 coding DNA: TGCGCCAGCAGCTTGGCCCCACAGGGGAACACTGAAGCTTTCTTT. As protein: CASSLAPQGNTEAFF. Full variable domain (remainder filled in from reference TRBV5-1 and TRBJ1-1): KAGVTQTPRYLIKTRGQQVTLSCSPISGHRSVSWYQQTPGQGLQFLFEYFSETQRNKGNFPGRFSGRQFSNSRSEMNVSTLELGDSALYLCASSLAPQGNTEAFFGQGTRLTVV.

The genes are TRBV28 and TRBJ2-2, with D unresolved. Per the germline V gene, CDR1 is MDHEN and CDR2 is SYDVKM. Trimming removed 2 bases from V and 0 bases from J, with 16 bases in between. This CDR3 spans 18 amino acids. CDR3: CASSLPPSPVPNTGELFF. CDR3 coding DNA: TGTGCCAGCAGTTTACCCCCCTCCCCGGTACCGAACACCGGGGAGCTGTTTTTT.

The chain employs TRBV11-2 and TRBJ1-1; TRBD1 might be the D (5 bases). CDR1 is SGHAT, CDR2 FQNNGV, per germline. There are 17 residues in the CDR3. The V end was cut by 5 bases, the J end by 5 bases, with 24 bases between. This CDR3 is CASSHRGGNQGRTEAFF. The CDR3 DNA is TGTGCCAGCAGCCACCGGGGGGGAAACCAGGGACGTACTGAAGCTTTCTTT.

The CDR3 sequence is CASTLRTGVGEQYF. The CDR3, as DNA: TGCGCCAGCACCCTCCGGACAGGGGTGGGTGAGCAGTACTTC. V and J are TRBV5-1 and TRBJ2-7; the match to TRBD1 covers 9 bases. The J segment lost 7 bases and the V segment lost 6 bases, leaving 11 bases of the junction unmatched. From germline, CDR1 is SGHRS and CDR2 YFSETQ. The CDR3 contains 14 residues.

This chain connects TRBV27 to TRBJ1-1; D is ambiguous. Looked up from germline, CDR1 is MNHEY and CDR2 is SMNVEV (reference sequence). CDR3 length equals 14 residues. Trimming removed 3 bases at V and 5 bases at J, with 13 bases between. CDR3 amino acids: CASSFLKGATEAFF. DNA for the CDR3: TGTGCCAGCAGTTTTTTGAAAGGAGCAACTGAAGCTTTCTTT.

The chain joins TRBV28 to TRBJ2-3; 8 bases line up with TRBD1. The germline gives CDR1 MDHEN, CDR2 SYDVKM. Trimming removed 3 bases from V and 1 base from J; junction bases left unmatched: 6. There are 16 residues in the CDR3. CDR3: CASSFYSGQGTDTQYF. The CDR3, as DNA: TGTGCCAGCAGTTTCTACTCGGGACAGGGCACAGATACGCAGTATTTT. The entire variable domain, with the rest obtained from reference TRBV28 and TRBJ2-3, is as follows: DVKVTQSSRYLVKRTGEKVFLECVQDMDHENMFWYRQDPGLGLRLIYFSYDVKMKEKGDIPEGYSVSREKKERFSLILESASTNQTSMYLCASSFYSGQGTDTQYFGPGTRLTVL.

The rearrangement joins TRBV27 to TRBJ2-3, with 9 bases fitting TRBD2. Germline V lookup: CDR1 MNHEY, CDR2 SMNVEV (reference sequence). CDR3 size: 14 residues. J was trimmed by 3 bases and V by 6 bases; bases with no gene match: 4. The CDR3 here is CASSRLAVTDTQYF. CDR3 coding DNA: TGTGCCAGCAGCCGACTAGCGGTGACAGATACGCAGTATTTT.

This clone occurred once. This chain uses TRBV7-2 with TRBJ1-1; 8 bases are a match to TRBD1. Germline CDR1 and CDR2: SGHTA and FQGNSA. After removal of 2 bases from V and 6 bases from J, the junction contained 5 bases not matched to a gene. This CDR3 comprises 14 residues. Here the CDR3 reads CASSLRQGMAEAFF. In DNA, the CDR3 is TGTGCCAGCAGCTTAAGACAGGGGATGGCTGAAGCTTTCTTT.

CDR3 bases: TGTGCCAGCAGCGAGGGGACAGGGGCCTATGGCTACACCTTC. This gives the protein CASSEGTGAYGYTF. V usage is TRBV7-2 and J usage is TRBJ1-2; 10 positions agree with TRBD1. The germline V gene encodes CDR1 SGHTA and CDR2 FQGNSA. The CDR3 is 14 residues long. Germline trimming cut 5 bases from V and 4 bases from J; bases unmatched to any gene: 4.

The chain has TRBV28 and TRBJ2-2; 11 bases agree with TRBD2. Germline trimming cut 6 bases from V and 7 bases from J; bases unmatched to any gene: 7. Looked up from germline, CDR1 is MDHEN and CDR2 is SYDVKM. The CDR3 totals 15 residues. The CDR3 here is CASRLTSGNVGELFF. The CDR3, as DNA: TGTGCCAGCAGACTGACTAGCGGGAACGTCGGGGAGCTGTTTTTT.